The rows below give T cell receptor beta chains drawn from one sample of a study of blood T cell repertoires in COVID-19. Only in-frame clones appear in the TCRdb table, and some are missing; sequencing was by immunoSEQ multiplex PCR. The data contain over 130,000 clones, 65% to 90% of them seen just once; the ten biggest clones take up roughly 3%. The material sequenced was peripheral blood. The receptors shown here come from a man aged 70-80 years with acute or convalescent COVID-19. Each CDR3 is given with its conserved first and last residue. Each record gives: J gene, V gene, D gene, CDR3 protein, CDR3 DNA. A D gene is named only where the DNA matches it firmly.

j_gene: TRBJ2-7
v_gene: TRBV6-6
d_gene: TRBD1
CDR3aa: CASSYRDSSYEQYF
CDR3nt: TGTGCCAGCAGTTACAGGGACAGCTCCTACGAGCAGTACTTC

j_gene: TRBJ2-2
v_gene: TRBV15
d_gene: TRBD1
CDR3aa: CATSRDLGQGAKAGELFF
CDR3nt: TGTGCCACCAGCAGAGATCTGGGACAGGGGGCGAAGGCCGGGGAGCTGTTTTTT

j_gene: TRBJ1-1
v_gene: TRBV28
d_gene: TRBD1
CDR3aa: CASSIQGTEAFF
CDR3nt: TGTGCCAGCAGTATACAGGGGACTGAAGCTTTCTTT

j_gene: TRBJ1-5
v_gene: TRBV6-5
d_gene: TRBD1
CDR3aa: CASSYGTGWGDQPQHF
CDR3nt: TGTGCCAGCAGTTACGGGACAGGGTGGGGCGATCAGCCCCAGCATTTT

j_gene: TRBJ2-1
v_gene: TRBV10-3
d_gene: .
CDR3aa: CAISESQGNEQFF
CDR3nt: TGTGCCATCAGTGAGTCGCAGGGAAATGAGCAGTTCTTC

j_gene: TRBJ2-1
v_gene: TRBV19
d_gene: .
CDR3aa: CASSRTGGGNYNEQFF
CDR3nt: TGTGCCAGTAGTAGAACAGGGGGGGGGAACTACAATGAGCAGTTCTTC

j_gene: TRBJ2-2
v_gene: TRBV11-3
d_gene: .
CDR3aa: CASSLSASMGTGELFF
CDR3nt: TGTGCCAGCAGCCTTAGCGCCTCGATGGGGACCGGGGAGCTGTTTTTT

j_gene: TRBJ1-5
v_gene: TRBV6-4
d_gene: .
CDR3aa: CANENSNQPQHF
CDR3nt: TGTGCCAACGAGAACAGCAATCAGCCCCAGCATTTT

j_gene: TRBJ1-6
v_gene: TRBV28
d_gene: .
CDR3aa: CASSLAGTPTASRNSPLHF
CDR3nt: TGTGCCAGCAGTTTAGCGGGCACACCAACCGCGTCCAGGAATTCACCCCTCCACTTT

j_gene: TRBJ2-5
v_gene: TRBV28
d_gene: TRBD2
CDR3aa: CASTRTSGTGETQYF
CDR3nt: TGTGCCAGCACCCGGACTAGCGGGACAGGCGAGACCCAGTACTTC

j_gene: TRBJ1-2
v_gene: TRBV28
d_gene: TRBD1
CDR3aa: CASSLFWRTGYGYTF
CDR3nt: TGTGCCAGCAGCCTCTTCTGGAGGACAGGCTATGGCTACACCTTC

j_gene: TRBJ2-2
v_gene: TRBV7-6
d_gene: .
CDR3aa: CASSLKGGVTGELFF
CDR3nt: TGTGCCAGCAGCTTAAAGGGAGGAGTCACCGGGGAGCTGTTTTTT

j_gene: TRBJ2-7
v_gene: TRBV5-1
d_gene: TRBD2
CDR3aa: CASSLGTSAGYEQYF
CDR3nt: TGCGCCAGCAGCTTGGGTACTAGCGCGGGCTACGAGCAGTACTTC

j_gene: TRBJ1-4
v_gene: TRBV25-1
d_gene: .
CDR3aa: CASSEGGGGEKLFF
CDR3nt: TGTGCCAGCAGTGAGGGAGGGGGAGGGGAAAAACTGTTTTTT

j_gene: TRBJ2-2
v_gene: TRBV5-1
d_gene: TRBD2
CDR3aa: CASSLGLAGGLGELFF
CDR3nt: TGCGCCAGCAGCTTGGGACTAGCGGGAGGCCTCGGGGAGCTGTTTTTT

j_gene: TRBJ2-4
v_gene: TRBV9
d_gene: .
CDR3aa: CASSVGGNKNIQYF
CDR3nt: TGTGCCAGCAGCGTAGGAGGGAACAAAAACATTCAGTACTTC

j_gene: TRBJ2-5
v_gene: TRBV6-2/TRBV6-3
d_gene: TRBD1
CDR3aa: CASSYRNRGRQETQYF
CDR3nt: TGTGCCAGCAGTTATAGGAACAGGGGCCGTCAAGAGACCCAGTACTTC

j_gene: TRBJ2-7
v_gene: TRBV27
d_gene: TRBD2
CDR3aa: CASMSGSGNEQYF
CDR3nt: TGTGCCAGCATGAGCGGGAGTGGCAACGAGCAGTACTTC

j_gene: TRBJ2-3
v_gene: TRBV15
d_gene: TRBD2
CDR3aa: CATSGLAGGADTQYF
CDR3nt: TGTGCCACCAGCGGACTAGCGGGAGGCGCAGATACGCAGTATTTT